The sequence of this T cell receptor (beta chain) was determined in a study of CD8 T cells in ankylosing spondylitis. Trimming removed 0 bases at V and 8 bases at J, with 10 bases between. CDR3 length: 13 residues. The germline V gene encodes CDR1 MGHRA and CDR2 YSYEKL. This clonotype was seen a few times. TCRdb redid the calling of the 5' RACE reads with MiXCR, one entry per CDR3 protein. The table lists roughly 150,000 distinct CDR3 sequences, 30% to 35% of them singletons. The rearrangement joins TRBV4-1 to TRBJ1-1; tentative D call: TRBD1 (6 bases). Input material: synovial fluid, either unsorted or a sorted T cell fraction (not recorded which). The source of this sequence is a male donor with ankylosing spondylitis. The CDR3 region is CASSQEEGVEAFF. CDR3 bases: TGCGCCAGCAGCCAAGAAGAGGGGGTAGAAGCTTTCTTT.